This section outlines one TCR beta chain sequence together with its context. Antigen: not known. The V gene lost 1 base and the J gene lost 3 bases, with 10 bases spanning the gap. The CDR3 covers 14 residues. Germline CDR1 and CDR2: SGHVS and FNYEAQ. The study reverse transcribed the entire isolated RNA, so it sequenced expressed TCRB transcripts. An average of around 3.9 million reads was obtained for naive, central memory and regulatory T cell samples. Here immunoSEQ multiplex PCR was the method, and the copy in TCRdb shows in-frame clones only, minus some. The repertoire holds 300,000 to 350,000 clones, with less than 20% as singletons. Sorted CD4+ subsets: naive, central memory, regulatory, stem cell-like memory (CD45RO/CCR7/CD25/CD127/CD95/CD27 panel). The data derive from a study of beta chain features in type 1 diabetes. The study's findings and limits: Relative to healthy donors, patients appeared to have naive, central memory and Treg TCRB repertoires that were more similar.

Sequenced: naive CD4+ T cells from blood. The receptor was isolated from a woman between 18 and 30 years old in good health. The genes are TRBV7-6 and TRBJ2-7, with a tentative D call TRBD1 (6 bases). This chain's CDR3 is CASSLETGNYEQYF. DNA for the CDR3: TGTGCCAGCAGCTTAGAAACAGGGAACTACGAGCAGTACTTC.